The 25 T cell receptor beta chains given below trace back to one sample, sequenced in a study of radiotherapy plus CTLA-4 blockade in lung cancer. Sequencing was performed with immunoSEQ multiplex PCR; in TCRdb, only in-frame clones are kept and a portion is missing. This repertoire shows approximately 80,000 clones, about 78% found once; its top ten account for over 20%. Source: peripheral blood, taken from a patient treated with radiotherapy plus ipilimumab. The receptors here all came from a human donor with non-small cell lung cancer whose response to radiotherapy plus ipilimumab could not be evaluated. Some clones in this sample may be carry-over from other donors' samples.

The CDR3 loop is CASSDGTSFYNEQFF. In nucleotides, the CDR3 is TGTGCCAGCAGCGACGGGACTAGCTTCTACAATGAGCAGTTCTTC. J is TRBJ2-1 and V is TRBV28, with 9 bases aligning to TRBD2. CDR1 and CDR2 (germline): MDHEN, SYDVKM. V lost 6 bases and J lost 3; bases outside the gene matches: 6. The CDR3 is 15 amino acids.

The chain is built from TRBV2 and TRBJ2-5; 8 positions match TRBD1. The DNA end favors TRBJ2-7, so the J call may be wrong. Germline loops: CDR1 SNHLY, CDR2 FYNNEI. The CDR3 has 14 residues. This CDR3 reads CASSRDRSLYEQYF. CDR3 sequence (DNA): TGTGCCAGCAGTCGGGACAGGAGCCTCTACGAGCAGTACTTC.

The CDR3 protein is CASSLMAGRSSNEKLFF. CDR3 in DNA: TGTGCCAGCAGCTTAATGGCAGGAAGGTCGAGTAATGAAAAACTGTTTTTT. V gene TRBV7-2 combines with J gene TRBJ1-4; unclear D gene. This CDR3 spans 17 amino acids. The V gene's germline CDR1 is SGHTA and CDR2 FQGNSA. Trimming left V 2 bases short and J 4 bases short, with 17 bases between.

The CDR3 nucleotides read TGTGCCAGCAGCCAAGAGGGGCCTAGCGGCCTCTACGAGCAGTACTTC. Protein sequence: CASSQEGPSGLYEQYF. The rearrangement joins TRBV4-2 to TRBJ2-7; 7 nucleotides line up with TRBD2. The CDR3 contains 16 residues. CDR1 is LGHNA and CDR2 is YNFKEQ in the germline V gene. Unmatched junction bases numbered 8, after V lost 0 bases and J lost 3 bases.

The chain joins TRBV6-5 to TRBJ2-3; TRBD2 aligns across 8 bases. The trim removed 4 bases at V and 1 base at J, leaving 7 bases unmatched. The CDR3 length is 16 residues. Germline V gene lookup returns CDR1 MNHEY and CDR2 SVGAGI. The CDR3 reads CASSSVWREGTDTQYF. The DNA of the CDR3 is TGTGCCAGCAGTTCAGTGTGGCGGGAGGGCACAGATACGCAGTATTTT.

The chain couples TRBV27 to TRBJ2-3, with a possible D match to TRBD1 (6 bases). V was trimmed by 3 bases and J by 5 bases, leaving 12 bases between them. The CDR3 sequence is 14 residues long. The germline V gene has CDR1 MNHEY and CDR2 SMNVEV (reference sequence). CDR3 in amino acids: CASSFWGQEDTQYF. In DNA form, the CDR3 reads TGTGCCAGCAGTTTTTGGGGGCAGGAAGATACGCAGTATTTT.

V gene TRBV28 combines with J gene TRBJ1-1; D is unresolved. There are 13 residues in the CDR3. Between the trimmed V and J ends, which lost 3 bases and 3 bases, there was a span of 8 bases. Germline CDR1 reads MDHEN; CDR2 reads SYDVKM. The CDR3 DNA is TGTGCCAGCAGTTTGATGAGGGACACTGAAGCTTTCTTT. Encoded protein: CASSLMRDTEAFF.

This clone showed up just once. The same CDR3 can be traced to other DNA sequences in this sample. V usage is TRBV7-2 and J usage is TRBJ1-5, with 8 bases identical to TRBD1. Germline V gene data show CDR1 as SGHTA and CDR2 as FQGNSA. The junction had 4 bases not matched to a gene; V was cut back by 5 bases and J by 4 bases. The CDR3 spans 14 residues. CDR3 amino acids: CASSPGGGNQPQHF. The CDR3 DNA sequence: TGTGCCAGCAGCCCAGGGGGCGGAAATCAGCCCCAGCATTTT.

The chain has TRBV6-1 and TRBJ2-7; D uncertain. In germline, CDR1 is MNHNS, CDR2 SASEGT. Trimming cost V 5 bases and J 6 bases, with 11 bases left between them. The CDR3 totals 12 residues. Here the CDR3 DNA reads TGTGCCAGCAGTTCCCCGGGTAGCGAGCAGTACTTC. It is translated as CASSSPGSEQYF.

This chain uses TRBV10-2 with TRBJ2-7; 7 bases fit TRBD2. The CDR3 covers 16 residues. The germline V gene encodes CDR1 WSHSY and CDR2 SAAADI. V shed 5 bases and J 0 bases; nucleotides not matched to a gene: 10. Here the CDR3 reads CASSMPAGTSSYEQYF. DNA of the CDR3: TGCGCCAGCAGTATGCCAGCGGGGACGAGCTCCTACGAGCAGTACTTC.

The chain carries TRBV2 and TRBJ2-1; D might be TRBD1 (5 bases). The germline gives CDR1 SNHLY, CDR2 FYNNEI. Between the trimmed V and J ends, which lost 7 bases and 2 bases, there was a span of 15 bases. The CDR3 length is 15 residues. CDR3 nucleotides: TGTGCCAGCACTCTGCAGGGTGGCACCTACAATGAGCAGTTCTTC. Its protein product is CASTLQGGTYNEQFF.

The chain couples TRBV29-1 to TRBJ2-1, with TRBD2 matching 9 bases. Per germline, CDR1 SQVTM and CDR2 ANQGSEA. The CDR3 extends over 16 amino acids. Trimming took 0 bases from V and 0 from J; bases not matched to a gene: 3. The chain's CDR3 is CSVEEGRGGSYNEQFF. CDR3 in DNA: TGCAGCGTTGAAGAAGGGCGGGGGGGCTCCTACAATGAGCAGTTCTTC.

The chain joins TRBV5-4 to TRBJ2-5; TRBD1 matches 10 bases. The last part of the DNA fits TRBJ2-7 better; the J call may be wrong. The CDR3 is 14 amino acids. Germline V gene sequence: CDR1 SGHNT, CDR2 YYREEE (reference sequence). DNA for the CDR3: TGTGCCAGCAGCTGGGGACAGGGGAACTACGAGCAGTACTTC. Translating it yields CASSWGQGNYEQYF.

The V call is TRBV11-2, the J call TRBJ1-4, with D possibly matching TRBD1 (6 bases). CDR1 and CDR2 (germline): SGHAT, FQNNGV. V was cut by 0 bases and J by 10 bases, with 15 bases left in between. The CDR3 sequence is 15 residues long. This CDR3 reads CASSLDWGEGGKLFF. The CDR3 DNA is TGTGCCAGCAGCTTAGATTGGGGAGAAGGGGGAAAACTGTTTTTT.

The chain recombines TRBV7-2 with TRBJ2-7; D call uncertain. This CDR3 region has 15 residues. Trimming stripped 4 bases from V and 1 base from J, with 14 bases between. Germline CDR1 is SGHTA and CDR2 is FQGNSA. CDR3 in DNA: TGTGCCAGCAGCTCTATCCCGAGGCAGTCCTACGAGCAGTACTTC. This sequence encodes CASSSIPRQSYEQYF. Supplemented by reference TRBV7-2 and TRBJ2-7, the full variable domain reads GAGVSQSPSNKVTEKGKDVELRCDPISGHTALYWYRQSLGQGLEFLIYFQGNSAPDKSGLPSDRFSAERTGGSVSTLTIQRTQQEDSAVYLCASSSIPRQSYEQYFGPGTRLTVT.

V is TRBV28 and J is TRBJ2-5; D unclear. From germline, CDR1 is MDHEN and CDR2 SYDVKM. This CDR3 has 14 residues. V was clipped by 1 base and J by 1 base, with 7 bases between them. CDR3 region: CASSLSDTQETQYF. CDR3 nucleotides: TGTGCCAGCAGTTTATCAGATACCCAAGAGACCCAGTACTTC.

This chain joins TRBV14 and TRBJ2-3, with TRBD1 as a possible D gene (6 bases). With 6 bases removed from V and 0 bases from J, the gap between germline ends came to 10 bases. Looked up from germline, CDR1 is SGHDN and CDR2 is FVKESK. This CDR3 has 14 amino acids. The CDR3 protein is CASSDRLSTDTQYF. CDR3 nucleotides: TGTGCCAGCAGTGACAGGCTTAGCACAGATACGCAGTATTTT. Full variable domain (missing parts from reference TRBV14 and TRBJ2-3): EAGVTQFPSHSVIEKGQTVTLRCDPISGHDNLYWYRRVMGKEIKFLLHFVKESKQDESGMPNNRFLAERTGGTYSTLKVQPAELEDSGVYFCASSDRLSTDTQYFGPGTRLTVL.

This chain connects TRBV5-5 to TRBJ2-5, with 7 bases fitting TRBD1. Germline loops: CDR1 SGHKS, CDR2 YYEKEE (reference sequence). This CDR3 region has 14 residues. Trimming cost V 6 bases and J 4 bases; bases outside gene matches: 9. CDR3: CASIPRGSGETQYF. Here the CDR3 DNA reads TGTGCCAGCATCCCCAGGGGGAGCGGAGAGACCCAGTACTTC.

The chain joins TRBV6-5 to TRBJ1-1; 7 bases line up with TRBD1. The CDR3 has 14 residues. Germline trimming cut 2 bases from V and 1 base from J; bases unmatched to any gene: 1. The V gene's germline CDR1 is MNHEY and CDR2 SVGAGI. The CDR3 loop is CASSYGQANTEAFF. CDR3 bases: TGTGCCAGCAGTTACGGACAGGCGAACACTGAAGCTTTCTTT.

The chain uses TRBV28 and TRBJ2-7, with 9 bases matching TRBD1. Germline V gene data show CDR1 as MDHEN and CDR2 as SYDVKM. The CDR3 is 15 residues long. With V trimmed by 2 bases and J by 2 bases, 4 bases remained unmatched. The CDR3 spells CASSLGDRATYEQYF. In DNA form, the CDR3 reads TGTGCCAGCAGTTTAGGGGACAGGGCCACCTACGAGCAGTACTTC.

The rearrangement uses TRBV9 and TRBJ2-1; TRBD2 matches 10 bases. Trimming took 2 bases from V and 2 from J; bases not matched to a gene: 4. The germline gives CDR1 SGDLS, CDR2 YYNGEE. The CDR3 contains 16 residues. The CDR3 sequence is CASSVYGTSAYNEQFF. The DNA of the CDR3 is TGTGCCAGCAGCGTCTACGGGACTAGCGCCTACAATGAGCAGTTCTTC.

V usage is TRBV28 and J usage is TRBJ1-5; 8 bases align to TRBD1. The CDR3 length is 16 residues. The ends lost 2 bases at V and 0 bases at J; junction bases unmatched: 3. CDR1 is MDHEN and CDR2 is SYDVKM in the germline V gene. The DNA of the CDR3 is TGTGCCAGCAGTTTAGGACAGGGCCATAGCAATCAGCCCCAGCATTTT. This sequence encodes CASSLGQGHSNQPQHF.

The chain combines TRBV5-4 with TRBJ1-1, with TRBD1 matching 9 bases. V gave up 0 bases and J gave up 5 bases; unmatched junction bases: 8. Germline V gives CDR1 SGHNT, CDR2 YYREEE (reference sequence). This CDR3 is 16 amino acids long. CDR3 amino acids: CASSLAPGTGMTEAFF. The CDR3 bases are TGTGCCAGCAGCTTGGCCCCGGGGACAGGGATGACTGAAGCTTTCTTT.

J is TRBJ1-2 and V is TRBV19; 10 nucleotides align to TRBD1. This CDR3 is 14 amino acids long. Per the germline V gene, CDR1 is LNHDA and CDR2 is SQIVND (reference sequence). Trimming took 5 bases from V and 3 from J; bases not matched to a gene: 3. In DNA form, the CDR3 reads TGTGCCAGTAGTTCCGGGACAGGGGACTATGGCTACACCTTC. Encoded protein: CASSSGTGDYGYTF.

The chain carries TRBV7-9 and TRBJ1-1; 7 nucleotides match TRBD1. The trim removed 6 bases at V and 6 bases at J, leaving 13 bases unmatched. Per germline, CDR1 SEHNR and CDR2 FQNEAQ (reference sequence). The CDR3 runs to 15 residues. CDR3 sequence: CASRFLNRGEAEAFF. CDR3 coding DNA: TGTGCCAGCAGGTTCCTAAACAGGGGAGAGGCTGAAGCTTTCTTT.